Listed here is a single T cell receptor (beta chain). The target of this receptor is not known. One junction end does not reproduce the germline sequence, and a read error may be involved. The data were taken from a study of read filtering for tumor transcriptome and immune sequencing (dated by TCRdb to the early 2020s). Regarding the research as a whole: The cohort consisted of about 18 male and under 15 female patients, with a mean age of about 66 years and an age range of about 47 to 85. By revised international staging, roughly 8 patients were R-ISS I, around 15 were R-ISS II and about 7 were R-ISS III. After DNase treatment, whole-transcriptome libraries were prepared with the TruSeq RNA Access Library Prep Kit. TCR-region mapped reads per sample ranged from about 4 to 10.27 million with IR-seq versus only about 80 to 1,300 with RNA-seq. Using the same bone marrow samples, the study ran both targeted immune repertoire sequencing and bulk whole-transcriptome sequencing and then compared the TCR repertoires from each method. As a main aim, a read-filtering strategy for immune repertoire data was addressed, with the specific question being whether clonotypes supported by a single read should be removed.

Counted from cysteine to phenylalanine, this CDR3 has 13 amino acids. Only the CDR3 DNA stays, 39 bases, in frame from base 1. The germline V gene gives CDR1 as MGHRA and CDR2 as YSYEKL. Bone marrow was sampled from every patient at the time of active disease. Bone marrow mononuclear cells were isolated by Ficoll-Hypaque density gradient centrifugation. CD138-negative cells were obtained by negative selection after labeling with CD138 magnetic microbeads on a MACS separator, removing myeloma plasma cells. Flow cytometry with CD138 antibodies on an Attune NxT was used to check how pure the isolated cells were. Total RNA was extracted with TRIzol reagent and quantified with a NanoDrop spectrophotometer. For each patient, paired RNA-seq and IR-seq were run on the CD138-negative bone marrow sample from that patient. What the work shows at the level of the full study, not this receptor alone: Removing single-read clonotypes increased the correlation between IR-seq and RNA-seq shared clonotype proportions. Single-read clonotypes made up around 82% of clonotypes but roughly 3.2% of total reads in IR-seq, and approximately 73% of clonotypes and approximately 47% of reads in RNA-seq. IR-seq captured clonotypes at much higher depth and more reliably than RNA-seq, and smaller IR-seq throughput sufficed to identify most shared clonotypes. The sorted CD138-negative fraction was composed of a mixed bone marrow immune population rather than of purified T cells.

TCR libraries were built from 400 to 450 ng RNA with the Immunoverse kit, using molecular barcoded adaptors covering alpha/delta and beta/gamma chains. TCR library preparation used the same RNA that was used for transcriptome sequencing. Sequencing of the TCR libraries was done on an Illumina HiSeq 4000 with 2 x 150 cycles. The paper's data handling went like this. TCR reads were aligned to human V, D, J and C references and assembled into CDR3 clonotypes with MiXCR, including quality filtering and error correction. Clonotype counts and gene usage diversity were analyzed with the tcR package in R. Raw mapping reads were checked after the RNA-seq reads had been mapped by STAR aligner version 2.5.3a onto the human GRCh37 genome. To test the effect of sequencing depth on detected clonotypes, IR-seq fastq files were randomly downsampled using Seqtk 1.3. The public reads were run again by TCRdb, first through fastp at Q25 and then through MiXCR, and only productive beta chains were kept. Each entry merges the rows of one CDR3 protein and shows their most common DNA and genes. TCRdb assigned the V and J calls; the authors' analysis was not used. The sample has approximately 5,000 distinct CDR3 sequences on record, roughly 20% of them singletons. Together, the top ten hold around 20% of the sample.

This chain joins TRBV4-1 to TRBJ2-7; no D gene is confidently identified. Sequenced input: a population of CD138-negative cells sorted from bone marrow. The cell subset or site label on this specimen signifies: bone marrow mononuclear cells depleted of CD138+ plasma/myeloma cells by negative magnetic selection. The receptor was derived from a donor aged 40 or older with multiple myeloma. The CDR3 region: CACSPSPLDEQYF. At the DNA level, the sequence is TGCGCCTGCAGCCCTTCACCACTGGACGAGCAGTACTTC.